The T cell receptor beta chain under discussion was sequenced for a study of stem cell transplantation in POMP-related autoinflammatory disease (dated by TCRdb to the early 2020s). About the investigation overall: The study hypothesis was that defective thymoproteasomes impair MHC class I-dependent CD8+ T-cell differentiation and positive selection, which skews the TRB repertoire. Before transplant, patients showed CD4+ naive T-cell skewing, low CD8+ T-cell proportions, and reduced T-cell cytokine secretion. After transplant, DNA chimerism analysis showed 100% donor engraftment of neutrophils and platelets through one year. The effect of POMP deficiency on T-cell receptor beta repertoire diversity and CDR3 characteristics was assessed using high-throughput TRB sequencing.

About this clone: No antigen is known for it. No per-base quality is available; no much larger clone lies one base away.

Trimming costs V 0 bases and J 0 bases, and their ends lie 9 bases apart. The CDR3 goes from the cysteine to the phenylalanine over 16 residues. The only DNA kept is the CDR3, 48 bases in frame from the first base. The germline V gene encodes CDR1 MNHEY and CDR2 SVGAGI. The time point label on this specimen signifies: after hematopoietic stem cell transplant. PRAID was characterized by prominent immunodeficiency alongside autoinflammation. Before TRB sequencing, T-cell subsets (conventional T cells, CD8+ T cells, regulatory T cells, T follicular helper cells) were sorted. The library was made by the immunoSEQ multiplex PCR assay. Turning to the authors' computational methods: Shannon entropy, which accounts for clonal size distribution, was used to quantify repertoire diversity. The Gini-Simpson index (Simpson_1-D) was used to measure inequality in clonotype distribution. As stored in TCRdb, this immuneACCESS dataset retains in-frame rearrangements with V and J assigned. A fraction of the clones does not appear; measured against another copy, unresolved V genes explain less than half of the discrepancy, and the remainder lacks a known reason. That table gives V, J and clone size, and the DNA gave D and trimming. The sample table records 9,100 or so clones; roughly 80% of these occur just once. The ten biggest clones cover 3.5% to 5% of the sample.

Here is what the overall study found, with its caveats: PRAID patients showed a restricted number of unique TRB V-J gene pairings. The trend toward lower diversity and increased clonality in PRAID patients was statistically significant only for regulatory T cells. Across all analyzed T-cell subsets, PRAID patients tended toward lower TRB diversity and higher clonality.

The TCR originated in a human patient with POMP-related autoinflammation and immune dysregulation (PRAID). Some T cells present after a transplant may be cells of the graft donor. The chain couples TRBV6-5 to TRBJ1-3, with the D gene uncertain. Source: CD4+ T cells from PBMCs, taken after stem cell transplantation. The CDR3 protein: CASSYSPPLSGNTIYF. Read as DNA, the sequence is TGTGCCAGCAGTTACTCTCCTCCCCTCTCTGGAAACACCATATATTTT.